A selection of T cell receptor beta chains follows, all from one sample in a study of blood T cell repertoires in COVID-19. The table came from immunoSEQ multiplex PCR; TCRdb's copy has only in-frame clones and leaves some out. The sample carries more than 100,000 clones, around nine tenths recorded once. The sequencing input was peripheral blood. The receptors here all came from a man in his sixties or seventies with active COVID-19. Both conserved end residues are part of each CDR3.

V gene	J gene	CDR3 protein
TRBV19	TRBJ1-1	CASSIVPVGSLEAFF
TRBV5-1	TRBJ2-7	CASSSGALAYEQYF
TRBV29-1	TRBJ2-7	CSVARLAGVEQYF
TRBV5-5	TRBJ1-3	CASSLGGIGNTIYF
TRBV6-2/TRBV6-3	TRBJ2-1	CASSYSSGGRSYNEQFF
TRBV28	TRBJ2-2	CASSFGGANTGELFF
TRBV7-2	TRBJ2-7	CASSLTGGSYEQYF
TRBV27	TRBJ2-7	CASSLSGTLGEQYF
TRBV2	TRBJ2-5	CASSSTGWRETQYF
TRBV19	TRBJ1-1	CASSTRQGKERAEAFF
TRBV21-1	TRBJ2-2	CASSKRRRASTGELFF
TRBV18	TRBJ1-1	CASSQNTEAFF
TRBV7-9	TRBJ2-5	CASSLAGRTQYF
TRBV4-2	TRBJ2-7	CASSQGGTSGSLWEQYF
TRBV5-1	TRBJ1-1	CASSLTGVGTEAFF
TRBV4-1	TRBJ2-1	CASRGSGYNEQFF
TRBV11-2	TRBJ2-3	CASSIRLAADTQYF
TRBV19	TRBJ2-1	CASSIKLLNEQFF
TRBV28	TRBJ2-1	CASSFGQYYNEQFF